What follows is one T cell receptor beta chain and its context. Symptom resolution, clearance, or two negative PCRs marked donors in Cohort 3 as recovered. The sample is drawn from a study of blood T cell repertoires in COVID-19. The CDR3 has 12 residues. V was shortened by 7 bases and J by 8 bases, with 14 bases between the two germline ends. Using immunoSEQ multiplex PCR, the repertoire was profiled, and TCRdb retains in-frame clones only, with some absent. The repertoire holds a few hundred thousand clones, with roughly 85% as singletons. V usage is TRBV12-3 or TRBV12-4 and J usage is TRBJ1-1; D possibly corresponds to TRBD1 (5 bases). The receptor comes from a woman aged 50 to 65 who had recovered from COVID-19. What was sequenced was PBMCs or T cells enriched from blood (not recorded which). CDR3 residues: CASTVGYREAFF. CDR3 nucleotide sequence: TGTGCCAGCACCGTGGGGTACAGGGAAGCTTTCTTT.